A single sample gave rise to the 31 T cell receptor beta chains below, sequenced in a study of tumor-infiltrating lymphocytes in primary liver carcinoma. From unsorted bulk tissue weighing roughly 19-32 mg, DNA and RNA were co-extracted. A constant-region primer served to make TCR beta cDNA from roughly 500 ng total RNA. Three nested multiplex PCR rounds of slightly modified ARM-PCR generated TCR beta libraries. Running 9 to 10 cycles apiece, the first two PCR rounds relied on TRBV1-TRBV30 forward primers together with a C-beta reverse primer. TCRdb used MiXCR to reprocess the multiplex PCR reads, holding one entry per CDR3 protein. This table holds around 99,000 distinct CDR3 sequences, just over 65% found once. Sequenced: tumor-adjacent normal liver tissue. The receptors originated from a middle-aged man with primary liver carcinoma and hepatitis B virus infection.

Concerning this clonotype itself: This clone may be a read error of a much larger clone one base away. The genes are TRBV6-5 and TRBJ2-7, with 7 positions matching TRBD2. Germline loops: CDR1 MNHEY, CDR2 SVGAGI. The CDR3 sequence is 15 residues long. The CDR3 DNA reads as TGTGCCAGCAATTACAGAAAGGAGGGAGGGTACGAGCAGTACTTC. Protein product: CASNYRKEGGYEQYF.

As regards this clonotype: This sequence may be a read error, since a much larger clone differs from it by one base. The chain combines TRBV6-6 with TRBJ2-3, with D possibly being TRBD1 or TRBD2 (5 bases each). The CDR3 loop spans 12 amino acids. Germline CDR1 MNHNY, CDR2 SVGAGI (reference sequence). V was cut by 10 bases and J by 10 bases, with 18 bases left in between. The chain's CDR3 is CATRGAGDAQYF. The CDR3 DNA reads as TGTGCCACCAGAGGGGCCGGGGATGCGCAGTATTTT.

This clonotype showed up many times. This chain links TRBV10-3 with TRBJ2-2; D is tentatively TRBD1 or TRBD2 (5 bases each). Germline V gene lookup returns CDR1 ENHRY and CDR2 SYGVKD. The CDR3 runs to 19 residues. Trimming took off 0 bases at V and 4 bases at J, with 21 bases between the two ends. The CDR3 sequence: CAISESMGQSSRGTGELFF. In nucleotides, the CDR3 is TGTGCCATCAGTGAGTCGATGGGGCAGAGCTCACGGGGCACCGGGGAGCTGTTTTTT.

As concerns this clonotype: A much larger clone differs from this one at a single base, so this may be a read error. The chain recombines TRBV10-1 with TRBJ2-2, with D perhaps TRBD1 (6 bases). The CDR3 runs 13 residues. Germline V CDR1 and CDR2: WNHNN, SYGVQD (reference sequence). Trimming took 8 bases from V and 6 from J, leaving 13 bases between them. The CDR3 sequence is CASGARGAGELFF. The CDR3, as DNA: TGCGCCAGCGGTGCCAGGGGCGCCGGGGAGCTGTTTTTT.

V gene TRBV7-9 combines with J gene TRBJ2-7, with 11 bases that match TRBD1. Germline values: CDR1 SEHNR, CDR2 FQNEAQ (reference sequence). The CDR3 consists of 16 residues. V gave up 2 bases and J gave up 5 bases; unmatched junction bases: 8. CDR3 nucleotide sequence: TGTGCCAGCAGCTTACCAGGACAGGGGGCAAGCCACGAGCAGTACTTC. Protein: CASSLPGQGASHEQYF. Using reference TRBV7-9 and TRBJ2-7 for the parts outside the CDR3, the full variable domain is DTGVSQNPRHKITKRGQNVTFRCDPISEHNRLYWYRQTLGQGPEFLTYFQNEAQLEKSRLLSDRFSAERPKGSFSTLEIQRTEQGDSAMYLCASSLPGQGASHEQYFGPGTRLTVT.

A note on this clonotype: A much bigger clone sits one base away, suggesting this may be a read error. The gene calls are TRBV12-3 or TRBV12-4 and TRBJ2-1; D is uncertain. The CDR3 runs to 11 residues. The CDR3, as DNA: TGTGTCAGCAGGAGATACGCAGGGCAGTTCTTC. It specifies CVSRRYAGQFF.

Comments on this clonotype: The CDR3 carries no conserved terminal phenylalanine or tryptophan, so it likely arises from a read error. The chain recombines TRBV28 with TRBJ2-3; D not certain. V gave up 6 bases and J gave up 6 bases, with 13 bases separating them. CDR1 and CDR2 from the germline V gene are MDHEN and SYDVKM. This CDR3 spans 13 amino acids. The CDR3 spells CASSSRTTDTQYL. Here the CDR3 DNA reads TGTGCCAGCAGCTCACGGACCACCGATACGCAGTATTTA.

Details on this clonotype: Given a much more abundant clone one base away, this may be a read error. V is TRBV12-3 or TRBV12-4 and J is TRBJ2-3; D not certain. Trimming shortened V by 7 bases and J by 4 bases, and 15 bases separated the two germline ends. The CDR3 is 14 residues long. In DNA form, the CDR3 reads TGTGCCAGCAAAAAGGTTCTGAGCGCAGATACGCAGTATTTT. Protein: CASKKVLSADTQYF.

With respect to this clonotype: This clone may be a read error of a much larger clone one base away. This CDR3 reads CASRGGDTQHF. The DNA of the CDR3 is TGTGCCTCCCGGGGGGGAGATACGCAGCATTTT. The chain combines TRBV10-3 with TRBJ2-3, with a possible D match to TRBD1 (5 bases). The DNA end is more similar to TRBJ1-5, so the J call may be wrong. CDR1 is ENHRY and CDR2 is SYGVKD in the germline V gene. This CDR3 is 11 amino acids long.

About this clonotype itself: A junction end diverges from the germline sequence, so it may reflect a read error. This rearrangement joins TRBV6-6 to TRBJ2-1; no clear D. The CDR3 length is 16 residues. CDR1 is MNHNY, CDR2 SVGAGI, per germline (reference sequence). The CDR3 coding sequence is TGTGTCAGCAGTTACTCGTTCCAGCAAGCCTACAATGAGCAATTCTTC. Its protein is CVSSYSFQQAYNEQFF.

This clonotype was recorded at least ten times. The gene calls are TRBV4-1 and TRBJ2-1, with D perhaps matching TRBD2 (5 bases). Between the trimmed V and J ends, which lost 5 bases and 4 bases, there was a span of 15 bases. CDR3 length: 15 residues. Germline assignment: CDR1 MGHRA and CDR2 YSYEKL. The CDR3 here is CASSSRGNSYNEQFF. The CDR3, as DNA: TGCGCCAGCAGCTCCCGGGGAAACAGTTACAATGAGCAGTTCTTC.

A remark on this clonotype: A much larger clone lies one base from this, so it may be a read error. V and J are TRBV5-6 and TRBJ2-7; tentative D call: TRBD2 (6 bases). Trimming pared 1 base from V and 3 bases from J, leaving 11 bases between. The CDR3 covers 14 residues. Germline CDR1 and CDR2: SGHDT and YYEEEE. The CDR3 protein is CASSLFVSGYEQYF. CDR3 DNA sequence: TGTGCCAGCAGCTTGTTTGTTAGCGGCTACGAGCAGTACTTC.

The rearrangement uses TRBV11-2 and TRBJ2-2, with D perhaps TRBD1 (6 bases). CDR1 and CDR2 from the germline V gene are SGHAT and FQNNGV. CDR3 length: 16 amino acids. The V gene lost 7 bases and the J gene lost 5 bases, with 20 bases spanning the gap. In DNA form, the CDR3 reads TGTGCCAGCAACGCCCCGGGACAAACTAAGACCGGGGAGCTGTTTTTT. Residues: CASNAPGQTKTGELFF.

V is TRBV24-1 and J is TRBJ2-5, with 8 bases fitting TRBD1. CDR3 length equals 15 residues. With 3 bases clipped from V and 4 bases from J, the junction kept 6 bases outside the gene matches. Germline V gene data show CDR1 as KGHDR and CDR2 as SFDVKD. The CDR3 DNA is TGTGCCACCAGTGATGGACAGGGTTGGCCAGAGACCCAGTACTTC. Encoded protein: CATSDGQGWPETQYF.

The chain combines TRBV11-2 with TRBJ2-1; 13 nucleotides align to TRBD2. This CDR3 has 15 residues. The V segment lost 5 bases and the J segment 11 bases; nucleotides outside the gene matches: 9. CDR1 is SGHAT, CDR2 FQNNGV, per germline. CDR3 bases: TGTGCCAGCAGCCCCAACAGACTAGCGGGAGGTAAGCAGTTCTTC. Amino acid sequence: CASSPNRLAGGKQFF.

In the case of this clonotype: A much larger clone sits a single nucleotide away, making a read error possible. The chain has TRBV5-4 and TRBJ2-2, with 9 bases that match TRBD1. The germline V gene encodes CDR1 SGHNT and CDR2 YYREEE (reference sequence). The CDR3 covers 16 residues. CDR3 in amino acids: CASSPSDRGGTGGLFF. In nucleotides, the CDR3 is TGTGCCAGCAGCCCCTCGGACAGGGGAGGAACCGGGGGGCTGTTTTTT.

There are many counts of this clonotype. The chain has TRBV12-3 or TRBV12-4 and TRBJ2-2; D uncertain. The CDR3 is 13 residues long. V was trimmed by 3 bases and J by 5 bases, leaving 7 bases between them. The CDR3 sequence: CASSFMGTGELFF. The CDR3 DNA follows: TGTGCCAGCAGTTTTATGGGGACCGGGGAGCTGTTTTTT.

This chain links TRBV28 with TRBJ2-5; 12 bases are shared with TRBD2. Trimming took 8 bases from V and 4 from J; bases not matched to a gene: 11. Germline lookup yields CDR1 MDHEN and CDR2 SYDVKM. This CDR3 comprises 16 residues. CDR3 sequence: CASRLAGGSLRETQYF. The CDR3 region has the DNA TGTGCCAGCCGTCTAGCGGGAGGGAGCTTACGAGAGACCCAGTACTTC.

This clonotype has ten or more counts. This chain uses TRBV13 with TRBJ2-5, with 8 positions matching TRBD2. The ends lost 4 bases at V and 2 bases at J; junction bases unmatched: 6. The CDR3 runs to 15 residues. Germline V gene sequence: CDR1 PRHDT, CDR2 FYEKMQ (reference sequence). The CDR3 DNA is TGTGCCAGCAGCTCGGGACTAGGGAGACAAGAGACCCAGTACTTC. This translates into CASSSGLGRQETQYF.

Note on this clonotype: The junction departs from the called germline gene at one end, perhaps through a read error. J is TRBJ2-5 and V is TRBV29-1; TRBD1 matches at 9 bases. The CDR3 contains 15 residues. CDR1 is SQVTM and CDR2 is ANQGSEA in the germline V gene. CDR3 DNA sequence: TGCAGAGTCCTCCCAGATAGACAGGGGGGCGAGACCCAATACTTC. Protein sequence: CRVLPDRQGGETQYF.

V usage is TRBV11-2 and J usage is TRBJ1-1; 9 nucleotides align to TRBD1. With V trimmed by 7 bases and J by 11 bases, 11 bases remained unmatched. CDR1 SGHAT and CDR2 FQNNGV come from the germline V gene. This CDR3 comprises 13 residues. The CDR3 DNA sequence: TGTGCCAGCAACAGAGGCGGGACAGGGAACGCTTTCTTT. Encoded protein: CASNRGGTGNAFF.

Details on this clonotype: Its ends do not fully match the called genes, so a read error is possible. This chain links TRBV28 with TRBJ2-1, with D perhaps TRBD2 (5 bases). The CDR3 extends over 15 amino acids. Germline V gives CDR1 MDHEN, CDR2 SYDVKM. The CDR3 sequence is CASTSLNGKYSEQFF. The DNA of the CDR3 is TGTGCCAGCACCTCCCTTAACGGGAAATACAGTGAGCAGTTCTTC.

Ten or more counts support this clonotype. This rearrangement joins TRBV6-1 to TRBJ1-1, with a possible D match to TRBD1 (6 bases). Germline V gives CDR1 MNHNS, CDR2 SASEGT. V was clipped by 8 bases and J by 13 bases, with 29 bases between them. The CDR3 consists of 15 residues. CDR3 coding DNA: TGTGCCAGCCGAAGGAGACAGGCTTCTCCCCAAAATAGTTTCTTT. The encoded protein is CASRRRQASPQNSFF.

Regarding this clonotype: Just one base apart from a much larger clone, this may be a read error. Since no conserved phenylalanine or tryptophan closes the CDR3, a read error is the likely cause. This rearrangement joins TRBV4-1 to TRBJ2-2; D is undetermined. Germline V gene lookup returns CDR1 MGHRA and CDR2 YSYEKL. The germline V and J ends were trimmed by 4 bases and 6 bases, with 9 bases remaining between them. This CDR3 contains 13 residues. The CDR3 DNA is TGCGCCAGCAGCCTGGTCCCCCCCGGGGAGCTGTTTATT. Translated, it gives CASSLVPPGELFI.

Note on this clonotype: The conserved phenylalanine or tryptophan normally closing the CDR3 is absent here, so this likely arose from a read error. The genes are TRBV11-1 and TRBJ1-2, with a tentative D call TRBD1 (6 bases). Germline V gene sequence: CDR1 SGHAT, CDR2 FQDESV (reference sequence). The CDR3 spans 13 residues. For the CDR3, the DNA is TGTCCAAGCAGCTCTGGACAGTATTATGGCTACACCTCC. Protein sequence: CPSSSGQYYGYTS.

The chain uses TRBV11-2 and TRBJ2-7; D gene uncertain. Per the germline V gene, CDR1 is SGHAT and CDR2 is FQNNGV. The CDR3 runs 14 residues. The CDR3 sequence is CVNSLTDGAYEQYF. The CDR3, as DNA: TGTGTCAACAGTTTAACTGACGGAGCCTACGAGCAGTACTTC.

The chain is built from TRBV29-1 and TRBJ2-7; 8 bases agree with TRBD1. The CDR3 sequence is 15 residues long. V lost 7 bases, J lost 5 bases, and 16 bases stayed unmatched. The germline V gene encodes CDR1 SQVTM and CDR2 ANQGSEA. CDR3 residues: CSALDRAFRRDEQYF. The CDR3 DNA sequence: TGCAGCGCTCTGGACAGGGCTTTTAGGAGGGACGAGCAGTACTTC.

The chain uses TRBV7-3 and TRBJ2-3, with D tentatively TRBD2 (5 bases). CDR3 length: 15 amino acids. V lost 7 bases and J lost 4, with 18 bases in between. CDR1 SGHTA and CDR2 FQGTGA come from the germline V gene. CDR3 protein: CASTLDVGSADTQYF. In nucleotides, the CDR3 is TGTGCCAGCACCTTGGACGTAGGGAGCGCAGATACGCAGTATTTT.

This rearrangement joins TRBV6-2 or TRBV6-3 to TRBJ2-7; TRBD2 agrees at 9 bases. Unmatched junction bases numbered 7, after V lost 4 bases and J lost 6 bases. This CDR3 is 14 amino acids long. CDR1 is MNHEY, CDR2 SVGEGT, per germline. CDR3 in amino acids: CASSSSGDLGEQYF. The CDR3 bases are TGTGCCAGCAGTTCTAGCGGGGATTTGGGCGAGCAGTACTTC.

This clonotype has a single count. A much larger clone lies one base from this, so it may be a read error. The rearrangement uses TRBV14 and TRBJ1-2, with D uncertain. The CDR3 is 16 residues long. Germline V lookup: CDR1 SGHDN, CDR2 FVKESK. Trimming stripped 4 bases from V and 2 bases from J, with 17 bases between. CDR3 amino acids: CASSLYVARPNYGYTF. For the CDR3, the DNA is TGTGCCAGCAGCCTATATGTAGCCCGGCCAAACTATGGCTACACCTTC. Supplemented by reference TRBV14 and TRBJ1-2, the full variable domain reads EAGVTQFPSHSVIEKGQTVTLRCDPISGHDNLYWYRRVMGKEIKFLLHFVKESKQDESGMPNNRFLAERTGGTYSTLKVQPAELEDSGVYFCASSLYVARPNYGYTFGSGTRLTVV.

As for this clonotype: This CDR3 fails to terminate in the conserved phenylalanine or tryptophan, so it likely reflects a read error. The V gene is TRBV11-2, the J gene TRBJ2-1, with no clear D. The CDR3 runs to 16 residues. Germline lookup yields CDR1 SGHAT and CDR2 FQNNGV. The chain's CDR3 is CTSSPRLGKGFYEQFL. CDR3 nucleotide sequence: TGTACCAGCAGCCCGCGGTTGGGAAAGGGCTTCTATGAGCAGTTCTTG.